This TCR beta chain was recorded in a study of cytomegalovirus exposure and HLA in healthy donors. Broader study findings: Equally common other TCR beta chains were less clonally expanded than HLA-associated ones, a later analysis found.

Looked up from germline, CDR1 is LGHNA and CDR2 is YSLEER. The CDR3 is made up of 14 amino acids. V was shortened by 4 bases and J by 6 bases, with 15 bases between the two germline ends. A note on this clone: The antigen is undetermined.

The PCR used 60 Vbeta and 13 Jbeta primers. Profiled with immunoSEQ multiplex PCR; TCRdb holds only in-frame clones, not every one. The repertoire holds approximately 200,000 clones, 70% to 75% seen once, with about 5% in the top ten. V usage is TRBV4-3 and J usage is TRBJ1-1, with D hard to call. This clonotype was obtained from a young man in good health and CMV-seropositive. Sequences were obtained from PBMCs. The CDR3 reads CASSRSGGRSEAFF. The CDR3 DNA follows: TGCGCCAGCAGCCGATCTGGAGGTAGGTCTGAAGCTTTCTTT.